This TCR beta chain is from a study of CD8 T cells in ankylosing spondylitis. This clonotype was picked up many times. The CDR3 length is 15 residues. The junction had 5 bases not matched to a gene; V was cut back by 6 bases and J by 1 base. The V gene's germline CDR1 is LNHNV and CDR2 YYDKDF (reference sequence). TCRdb fed the 5' RACE reads into MiXCR, producing one record per CDR3 protein. Of some 130,000 distinct CDR3 sequences in the sample, 7% to 10% were seen once. This chain links TRBV15 with TRBJ2-1; TRBD1 matches at 8 bases. Sequencing was done on a sample of synovial fluid, either unsorted or a sorted T cell fraction (not recorded which). This clonotype originated in a male donor with ankylosing spondylitis. CDR3 in amino acids: CATRVDRGSYNEQFF. CDR3 DNA: TGTGCCACCAGGGTCGACAGGGGATCCTACAATGAGCAGTTCTTC.